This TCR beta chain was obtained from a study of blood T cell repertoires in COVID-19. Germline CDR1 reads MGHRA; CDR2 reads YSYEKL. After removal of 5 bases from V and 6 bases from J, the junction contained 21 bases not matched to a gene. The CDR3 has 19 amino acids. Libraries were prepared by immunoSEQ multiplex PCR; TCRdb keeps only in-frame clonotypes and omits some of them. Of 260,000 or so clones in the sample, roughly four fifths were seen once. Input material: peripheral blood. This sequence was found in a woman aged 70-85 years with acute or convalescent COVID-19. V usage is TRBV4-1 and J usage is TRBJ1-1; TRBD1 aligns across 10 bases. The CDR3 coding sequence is TGCGCCAGCAGCGAACGCCTCGGGACAGGGGCCCCCCGGGAATCTGAAGCTTTCTTT. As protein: CASSERLGTGAPRESEAFF.